The sequence of this T cell receptor (beta chain) was determined in a study of technical replicates of blood from several donors. This CDR3 spans 14 amino acids. Unmatched junction bases numbered 1, after V lost 3 bases and J lost 10 bases. Germline loops: CDR1 SGHAT, CDR2 FQDESV (reference sequence). Profiled with immunoSEQ multiplex PCR; TCRdb holds only in-frame clones, not every one. The repertoire holds about 73,000 clones, with roughly nine tenths as singletons. The chain is built from TRBV11-1 and TRBJ1-6, with TRBD1 matching over 12 bases. Sequenced material: PBMCs. The sequence derives from a human donor in good health. Some clones in this sample may be carry-over from other donors' samples. This chain's CDR3 is CASSFGTGGSPLHF. The CDR3 DNA sequence: TGTGCCAGCAGCTTTGGGACAGGGGGCTCACCCCTCCACTTT.